This TCR beta chain was recovered during a study of prognosis after radiotherapy for stage I lung cancer. Turning to the study itself: The non-small cell lung cancer patients were all regarded as unsuitable for surgery on medical grounds. Notes on the study in general: Gene usage of TRBV and TRBJ reportedly differed between patients with and without metastases.

This clonotype appeared many times. The antigen is undetermined. Genomic DNA was the source, and TCR beta CDR3 was amplified from it by two-round multiplex PCR. The first PCR round targeted every TRBV and TRBJ gene with specific primers. Second-round PCR used universal primers. In TCRdb, the multiplex PCR reads were re-called with MiXCR into one record per CDR3 protein. Of 25,000 to 35,000 distinct CDR3 sequences in the sample, about 42% were seen once. This CDR3 contains 16 residues. In germline, CDR1 is DFQATT, CDR2 SNEGSKA (reference sequence). Losses at the gene ends were 0 bases for V and 4 bases for J; bases not matched to a gene: 9.

V is TRBV20-1 and J is TRBJ2-1; TRBD1 matches at 7 bases. The receptor was derived from a donor of 50 years or more with non-small cell lung cancer. Sample: PBMCs, taken before or after stereotactic body radiation therapy (not recorded which). In nucleotides, the CDR3 is TGCAGTGCTAGAGATGTGGGGACAGAGTTATACAATGAGCAGTTCTTC. This encodes CSARDVGTELYNEQFF.